This section outlines one T cell receptor beta chain sequence together with its context. Profiled with immunoSEQ multiplex PCR; TCRdb holds only in-frame clones, not every one. The data show over 65,000 clones, around nine tenths seen once. The sample is drawn from a study of identifying expanded T cells in peripheral blood. The junction had 6 bases not matched to a gene; V was cut back by 6 bases and J by 5 bases. There are 16 residues in the CDR3. Germline V gene sequence: CDR1 MRHNA, CDR2 SNTAGT. The specimen was blood. This sequence originates from a person aged 18-70 years in good health. The rearrangement uses TRBV6-4 and TRBJ2-1, with 14 bases matching TRBD2. CDR3 protein: CASSAGTSGGHNEQFF. As DNA, the CDR3 is TGTGCCAGCAGCGCTGGGACTAGCGGGGGTCACAATGAGCAGTTCTTC.